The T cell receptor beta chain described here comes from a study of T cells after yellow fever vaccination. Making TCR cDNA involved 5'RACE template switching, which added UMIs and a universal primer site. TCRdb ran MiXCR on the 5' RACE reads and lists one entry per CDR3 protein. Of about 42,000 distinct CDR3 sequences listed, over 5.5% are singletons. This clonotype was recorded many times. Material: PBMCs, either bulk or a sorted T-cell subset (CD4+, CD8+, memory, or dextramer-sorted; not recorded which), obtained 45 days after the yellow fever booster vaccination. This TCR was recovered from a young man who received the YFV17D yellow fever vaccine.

The DNA for the CDR3 is TGTGCCAGCAGTGAAGGGGGAAATTCACCCCTCCACTTT. It codes for CASSEGGNSPLHF. The J gene is TRBJ1-6, the V gene TRBV25-1, with D perhaps TRBD1 (5 bases). V was cut by 2 bases and J by 7 bases, with 6 bases left in between. Germline CDR1 and CDR2: MGHDK and SYGVNS. The CDR3 sequence is 13 residues long.